The next 18 T cell receptor beta chains were all read from a single sample in a study of T-cell memory formation after mild COVID-19. TCRdb re-analysed the 5' RACE reads in MiXCR, keeping a single row per CDR3 protein. The sample yields 280,000 or so distinct CDR3 sequences, around 8% seen once. The specimen was PBMCs or a T cell subset sorted from them (not recorded which). The receptors come from a man aged 18-30 years who had mild COVID-19 (a few samples of this study predate the infection). Cell type and time point are not known.

The chain couples TRBV7-6 to TRBJ2-2; no clear D gene. The germline CDR1 and CDR2 sequences are SGHVS and FNYEAQ. The V end lost 1 base, the J end lost 1 base, and 10 bases lay between the germline ends. The CDR3 length is 16 residues. The CDR3 reads CASSLVPRENTGELFF. CDR3 coding DNA: TGTGCCAGCAGCTTAGTTCCTAGAGAGAACACCGGGGAGCTGTTTTTT. Supplemented by reference TRBV7-6 and TRBJ2-2, the full variable domain reads GAGVSQSPRYKVTKRGQDVALRCDPISGHVSLYWYRQALGQGPEFLTYFNYEAQQDKSGLPNDRFSAERPEGSISTLTIQRTEQRDSAMYRCASSLVPRENTGELFFGEGSRLTVL.

This clonotype was observed a handful of times. This chain joins TRBV7-2 and TRBJ2-5, with 9 positions matching TRBD2. This CDR3 is built from 15 residues. J was trimmed by 3 bases and V by 4 bases; bases with no gene match: 6. The germline V gene has CDR1 SGHTA and CDR2 FQGNSA. CDR3 region: CASSSGTSREETQYF. The CDR3 nucleotides read TGTGCCAGCAGCTCCGGGACTAGCAGAGAAGAGACCCAGTACTTC.

The chain recombines TRBV19 with TRBJ1-5; D is unresolved. The CDR3 totals 13 residues. Trimming removed 5 bases at V and 3 bases at J, with 8 bases between. Germline V gene data show CDR1 as LNHDA and CDR2 as SQIVND (reference sequence). CDR3 residues: CASSEGPNQPQHF. CDR3 coding DNA: TGTGCCAGTAGTGAGGGCCCCAATCAGCCCCAGCATTTT.

This clonotype was detected many times. The chain is built from TRBV12-3 or TRBV12-4 and TRBJ2-7; D may be TRBD2 (5 bases). This CDR3 has 14 residues. V was shortened by 3 bases and J by 2 bases, with 11 bases between the two germline ends. CDR3 sequence: CASSLGSPAYEQYF. For the CDR3, the DNA is TGTGCCAGCAGTTTGGGGAGCCCGGCCTACGAGCAGTACTTC.

On this clonotype: Compared with germline, one end of the junction differs, possibly owing to a read error. The genes are TRBV11-1 and TRBJ1-1; perhaps TRBD1 as D (6 bases). This CDR3 is 15 amino acids long. Germline CDR1 reads SGHAT; CDR2 reads FQDESV (reference sequence). CDR3: CASSFQRTVNIEAFF. The DNA of the CDR3 is TGTGCCAGCAGCTTTCAAAGGACAGTGAACATTGAAGCTTTCTTT.

This clonotype was seen many times. The chain combines TRBV7-6 with TRBJ2-1, with D hard to call. The germline CDR1 and CDR2 sequences are SGHVS and FNYEAQ. The CDR3 covers 12 residues. V lost 6 bases, J lost 6 bases, and 9 bases lay in between. The CDR3, as DNA: TGTGCCAGCAGTCAGACGGGCAATGAGCAGTTCTTC. Its protein is CASSQTGNEQFF.

In its sample, this clonotype was seen many times. J is TRBJ2-2 and V is TRBV27, with TRBD2 matching over 13 bases. The V gene end was trimmed by 7 bases and the J gene end by 1 base; junction bases not matched to a gene: 6. Germline loops: CDR1 MNHEY, CDR2 SMNVEV (reference sequence). The CDR3 has 17 residues. The CDR3 nucleotides read TGTGCCAGCACCTTACTAGCGGGGGGGCTGAACACCGGGGAGCTGTTTTTT. Residues: CASTLLAGGLNTGELFF.

This chain connects TRBV29-1 to TRBJ1-2; D uncertain. This CDR3 has 15 amino acids. The ends were cut back, 0 bases at V and 5 bases at J, with 16 bases in the middle. Per germline, CDR1 SQVTM and CDR2 ANQGSEA. The CDR3 sequence: CSVEDLITDGYGYTF. The CDR3 DNA reads TGCAGCGTTGAAGATCTTATCACAGACGGTTATGGCTACACCTTC.

This clonotype showed up many times. The V gene is TRBV4-2, the J gene TRBJ2-7, with 7 bases fitting TRBD1. The V gene end was trimmed by 0 bases and the J gene end by 0 bases; junction bases not matched to a gene: 8. The V gene's germline CDR1 is LGHNA and CDR2 YNFKEQ. The CDR3 has 17 residues. DNA of the CDR3: TGTGCCAGCAGCCAAGATCCAGGGGGACGTAGCTCCTACGAGCAGTACTTC. Protein sequence: CASSQDPGGRSSYEQYF.

Only a few counts were recorded for this clonotype. The rearrangement links TRBV6-2 or TRBV6-3 to TRBJ2-7; no definite D call. CDR3 length: 13 amino acids. V was trimmed by 5 bases and J by 3 bases, leaving 11 bases between them. The V gene's germline CDR1 is MNHEY and CDR2 SVGEGT. CDR3 bases: TGTGCCAGCAGTCACCTGGATGGCTACGAGCAGTACTTC. Translated: CASSHLDGYEQYF.

This clonotype has a handful of counts. The J gene is TRBJ2-3, the V gene TRBV18; no definite D call. V was cut by 2 bases and J by 3 bases, with 15 bases left in between. Germline CDR1 is KGHSH and CDR2 is LQKENI. The length of the CDR3 is 16 residues. CDR3 sequence reads: CASSPTMSESTDTQYF. The CDR3 region has the DNA TGTGCCAGCTCACCAACGATGTCCGAGTCTACAGATACGCAGTATTTT.

This clonotype has ten or more counts. The rearrangement uses TRBV4-3 and TRBJ2-3; unclear D gene. CDR1 LGHNA and CDR2 YSLEER come from the germline V gene. This CDR3 comprises 14 residues. V lost 0 bases, J lost 5 bases, and 9 bases lay in between. This CDR3 is CASSQDASLDTQYF. CDR3 DNA sequence: TGCGCCAGCAGCCAAGACGCGTCCTTAGATACGCAGTATTTT.

This clonotype was detected a few times. The chain links TRBV12-5 to TRBJ2-1; 7 bases align to TRBD1. The CDR3 sequence is 13 residues long. Looked up from germline, CDR1 is LGHNT and CDR2 is FRNRAP. V shed 5 bases and J 2 bases; nucleotides not matched to a gene: 0. The CDR3 DNA reads as TGTGCTAGTGGTGGACAGGCCTACAATGAGCAGTTCTTC. Residues: CASGGQAYNEQFF.

This clonotype was picked up a small number of times. V is TRBV6-5 and J is TRBJ1-1, with D tentatively TRBD1 (5 bases). Germline loops: CDR1 MNHEY, CDR2 SVGAGI. Trimming took off 7 bases at V and 2 bases at J, with 17 bases between the two ends. The CDR3 sequence is 15 residues long. The CDR3 DNA follows: TGTGCCAGCACCTCGGGGGGGATAGGCAACACTGAAGCTTTCTTT. Translation gives CASTSGGIGNTEAFF.

The rearrangement uses TRBV27 and TRBJ1-6; D not certain. The germline V gene has CDR1 MNHEY and CDR2 SMNVEV (reference sequence). The CDR3 sequence is 14 residues long. Trimming left V 5 bases short and J 2 bases short, with 7 bases between. CDR3 nucleotides: TGTGCCAGCAGTCTCGGGGCCTATAATTCACCCCTCCACTTT. Encoded protein: CASSLGAYNSPLHF.

This clonotype was counted between two and nine times. This rearrangement joins TRBV18 to TRBJ2-5; the D call may be TRBD1 or TRBD2 (6 bases each). The V gene's germline CDR1 is KGHSH and CDR2 LQKENI. V lost 6 bases and J 4 bases, leaving 15 bases between the germline ends. CDR3 length: 14 amino acids. CDR3 sequence reads: CASSAGTGAETQYF. The CDR3, as DNA: TGTGCCAGCTCGGCGGGTACGGGGGCAGAGACCCAGTACTTC. Variable domain in full (rest from reference TRBV18 and TRBJ2-5): NAGVMQNPRHLVRRRGQEARLRCSPMKGHSHVYWYRQLPEEGLKFMVYLQKENIIDESGMPKERFSAEFPKEGPSILRIQQVVRGDSAAYFCASSAGTGAETQYFGPGTRLLVL.

This clonotype came up many times. The chain couples TRBV12-3 or TRBV12-4 to TRBJ2-7; maybe TRBD2 (7 bases). V was clipped by 5 bases and J by 2 bases, with 19 bases between them. The CDR3 is 16 amino acids. CDR3 in DNA: TGTGCCAGCAGTCCGAGGGGGGGGTTAGGCCCCTACGAGCAGTACTTC. Protein product: CASSPRGGLGPYEQYF.

This clonotype has ten or more counts. It is likely a read error, because the conserved phenylalanine at the end of the CDR3 is missing. No DNA is shown, since the ends of the CDR3 on it are uncertain; the CDR3 is the one TCRdb lists. The CDR3 sequence is CATSRDLSGGSGL. The chain is built from TRBV15 and TRBJ2-3; the table's D call TRBD2 went unverified against the DNA. With termini counted, the CDR3 has 13 amino acids. Germline lookup yields CDR1 LNHNV and CDR2 YYDKDF (reference sequence).